This T cell receptor beta chain was identified in a study of untreated major depressive disorder. Overall study results and limits: TRBV05-01 (Vbeta 5.1) usage was higher in CD4+ T cells of depressed patients than controls. The sequencing tests were limited to three preselected Vbeta families.

CDR3 length: 13 amino acids. Germline-derived CDR1 and CDR2 are SGHRS and YFSETQ. Of note for this clone: Its antigen is unknown. One end of the junction does not line up with germline, which may come from a read error.

Donors lacked major illness, comorbidities, regular medication, drug use, or heavy drinking. Approximately 31 ml of peripheral blood was collected per donor. Using immunoSEQ multiplex PCR, the repertoire was profiled, and TCRdb retains in-frame clones only, with some absent. The table lists approximately 13,000 clones, around nine tenths of them singletons. The source is a woman between 25 and 40 years old with major depressive disorder. The rearrangement links TRBV5-1 to TRBJ1-4; D uncertain. Sequencing was done on a sample of CD4+ T cells from PBMCs. Here the CDR3 DNA reads TGTGCCAGCAGCCTTCCAACTAATGAAAAACTGTTTTTT. Its protein is CASSLPTNEKLFF.